Listed below are T cell receptor beta chains from one sample, sequenced in a study of regulatory T cells in long-lasting Graves disease. TCRdb used MiXCR to reprocess the multiplex PCR reads, holding one entry per CDR3 protein. The sample shows under 450,000 distinct CDR3 sequences, about 17% of them seen only once. The same sample was also used in a study of T cells in Graves' hyperthyroidism and ophthalmopathy.

Material: peripheral blood mononuclear cells (PBMCs), obtained at new diagnosis, from a patient treated with antithyroid drugs. The receptor source for this set is a woman aged 18-35 years with Graves disease. The CDR3 runs from the conserved cysteine through the conserved F or W. The D gene is left open where the match is weak. A clone size is listed for some rows: how often the clone was seen (once, few, many), or a class if it is expanded.

>NA|TRBV6-1|15|TRBJ2-7|many
CASRPRLPRHYEQYF
TGTGCCAGCAGACCGCGACTTCCCCGCCACTACGAGCAGTACTTC
>TRBD2|TRBV7-8|22|TRBJ2-5|NA
CASSSHPPRRLAGGLGRETQYF
TGTGCCAGCAGCTCACATCCTCCTCGCCGACTAGCGGGGGGGCTTGGAAGAGAGACCCAGTACTTC
>NA|TRBV24-1|14|TRBJ2-5|many
CATSDDLIGETQYF
TGTGCCACCAGTGATGATCTCATTGGGGAGACCCAGTACTTC
>NA|TRBV30|11|TRBJ2-3|few
CAWRFKGSQYF
TGTGCCTGGAGATTCAAAGGATCGCAGTATTTT
>NA|TRBV18|15|TRBJ2-7|many
CASSPPTGLGSEQYF
TGTGCCAGCTCGCCACCTACAGGGTTGGGCTCCGAGCAGTACTTC
>TRBD1|TRBV19|17|TRBJ1-5|NA
CASTGGRISGGYQPQHF
TGTGCCAGTACAGGGGGACGGATTAGTGGGGGCTATCAGCCCCAGCATTTT
>NA|TRBV20-1|14|TRBJ1-1|many
CSARVSISAPEAFF
TGCAGTGCTAGAGTGTCAATCTCTGCCCCTGAAGCTTTCTTT
>NA|TRBV3-1|15|TRBJ2-7|NA
CASSQDQGRAHEQYF
TGTGCCAGCAGCCAAGATCAAGGCAGGGCCCACGAGCAGTACTTC
>TRBD2|TRBV11-1|15|TRBJ2-7|many
CASSLSGGSIYEQYF
TGTGCCAGCAGCTTAAGCGGGGGGTCCATCTACGAGCAGTACTTC
>TRBD1|TRBV29-1|15|TRBJ1-1|few
CSVESADRMNTEAFF
TGCAGCGTTGAGTCTGCGGACAGGATGAACACTGAAGCTTTCTTT
>TRBD2|TRBV20-1|17|TRBJ2-7|many
CSARAPPTSGPIFEQYF
TGCAGTGCTAGAGCCCCCCCGACTAGCGGGCCTATCTTCGAGCAGTACTTC
>NA|TRBV2|15|TRBJ2-1|many
CASSEGQGTYNEQFF
TGTGCCAGCAGTGAAGGGCAGGGGACATACAATGAGCAGTTCTTC
>NA|TRBV29-1|13|TRBJ2-3|NA
CSVDTGSTDTQYF
TGCAGCGTTGACACCGGTAGCACAGATACGCAGTATTTT
>TRBD2|TRBV29-1|16|TRBJ2-5|many
CSVEDKTSGLEETQYF
TGCAGCGTTGAAGATAAGACTAGCGGTTTGGAAGAGACCCAGTACTTC
>NA|TRBV5-1|14|TRBJ1-6|many
CASSLRQNNSPLHF
TGCGCCAGCAGCTTAAGACAGAATAATTCACCCCTCCACTTT
>NA|TRBV20-1|15|TRBJ2-7|many
CSARDGGAIYYEQYF
TGCAGTGCTAGGGATGGGGGGGCCATATACTACGAGCAGTACTTC
>NA|TRBV7-3|13|TRBJ1-1|many
CASSLIGGTEAFF
TGTGCCAGCAGCTTAATTGGGGGGACTGAAGCTTTCTTT
>NA|TRBV6-1|15|TRBJ2-2|NA
CASSTLPRMVGELFF
TGTGCCAGCAGTACCCTTCCTCGGATGGTCGGGGAGCTGTTTTTT
>NA|TRBV3-1|18|TRBJ1-6|many
CASSQFGALVGPNSPLHF
TGTGCCAGCAGCCAATTCGGGGCCCTGGTGGGACCCAATTCACCCCTCCACTTT
>NA|TRBV6-5|15|TRBJ1-1|NA
CASSYGGRINTEAFF
TGTGCCAGCAGTTATGGGGGCAGGATAAACACTGAAGCTTTCTTT
>TRBD1|TRBV6-1|13|TRBJ2-3|many
CASRLDRGDTQYF
TGTGCCAGCAGACTCGACAGGGGAGATACGCAGTATTTT
>TRBD1|TRBV6-2/TRBV6-3|13|TRBJ1-5|few
CASKQGSNQPQHF
TGTGCCAGCAAACAGGGGAGCAATCAGCCCCAGCATTTT
>TRBD1|TRBV30|13|TRBJ2-7|many
CAWSDGTVYEQYF
TGTGCCTGGAGCGACGGGACAGTGTACGAGCAGTACTTC
>NA|TRBV7-2|15|TRBJ2-2|many
CASRKTRANTGELFF
TGTGCCAGCAGGAAGACAAGGGCGAACACCGGGGAGCTGTTTTTT
>NA|TRBV28|14|TRBJ2-7|many
CASSERGGNYEQYF
TGTGCCAGCAGTGAAAGGGGGGGCAACTACGAGCAGTACTTC
>NA|TRBV28|15|TRBJ1-4|many
CASSPAEGRNEKLFF
TGTGCCAGCAGTCCGGCGGAGGGGAGAAATGAAAAACTGTTTTTT
>TRBD2|TRBV9|15|TRBJ2-7|many
CASSTSGGKGYEQYF
TGTGCCAGCAGCACCAGCGGGGGGAAAGGCTACGAGCAGTACTTC
>NA|TRBV18|14|TRBJ1-6|many
CASSGVNRDSPLHF
TGTGCCAGCTCAGGGGTTAACAGGGATTCACCCCTCCACTTT
>TRBD2|TRBV11-2|15|TRBJ2-1|many
CASSLREGGGNEQFF
TGTGCCAGCAGCCTACGGGAGGGGGGTGGCAATGAGCAGTTCTTC
>TRBD1|TRBV5-6|16|TRBJ2-1|many
CASSSEGQGLGNEQFF
TGTGCCAGCAGCTCCGAGGGACAGGGTCTAGGGAATGAGCAGTTCTTC
>NA|TRBV6-5|11|TRBJ1-1|NA
CASSFLDEAFF
TGTGCCAGCAGTTTCCTTGATGAAGCTTTCTTT
>NA|TRBV7-9|15|TRBJ1-2|many
CASSLATGANYGYTF
TGTGCCAGCAGCTTAGCGACAGGAGCTAACTATGGCTACACCTTC
>NA|TRBV20-1|13|TRBJ1-5|many
CSARMNSQQPQHF
TGCAGTGCTAGAATGAATTCCCAACAGCCCCAGCATTTT
>TRBD2|TRBV20-1|15|TRBJ2-1|few
CSALAARGGVNEQFF
TGCAGTGCCTTAGCGGCTCGCGGGGGGGTTAATGAGCAGTTCTTC
>TRBD1|TRBV9|15|TRBJ1-5|many
CASSATDRASQPQHF
TGTGCCAGCAGCGCCACGGACAGGGCTTCTCAGCCCCAGCATTTT
>TRBD1|TRBV13|14|TRBJ2-7|few
CASSTRTGTYEQYF
TGTGCCAGCAGCACCCGGACAGGGACCTACGAGCAGTACTTC
>NA|TRBV6-5|16|TRBJ2-3|many
CASSYSKGVRPDTQYF
TGTGCCAGCAGTTACTCAAAGGGGGTACGGCCAGATACGCAGTATTTT
>NA|TRBV12-3/TRBV12-4|12|TRBJ1-1|many
CASLRGGTEAFF
TGTGCCAGCTTGCGGGGGGGCACTGAAGCTTTCTTT
>NA|TRBV7-6|15|TRBJ1-5|NA
CASSSIRGSNQPQHF
TGTGCCAGCAGCTCCATTAGGGGGAGCAATCAGCCCCAGCATTTT
>TRBD1|TRBV15|12|TRBJ1-4|few
CATSREGGRGFF
TGTGCCACCAGCAGAGAAGGGGGCCGGGGCTTTTTT
>NA|TRBV5-1|16|TRBJ2-2|few
CASRGSGGLNTGELFF
TGCGCCAGCAGGGGATCAGGGGGACTGAACACCGGGGAGCTGTTTTTT
>TRBD2|TRBV11-2|15|TRBJ2-1|many
CASSLMKREGNEQFF
TGTGCCAGCAGCTTAATGAAGCGGGAGGGCAATGAGCAGTTCTTC
>TRBD2|TRBV5-1|15|TRBJ2-3|NA
CASSLTGGPTDTQYF
TGCGCCAGCAGCTTAACGGGAGGGCCCACAGATACGCAGTATTTT
>NA|TRBV7-9|14|TRBJ1-2|many
CASSLSGRGNGYTF
TGTGCCAGCAGCTTAAGCGGCAGGGGAAATGGCTACACCTTC
>NA|TRBV6-1|14|TRBJ2-1|few
CASTLQDRYNEQFF
TGTGCCAGCACCCTCCAAGACAGATACAATGAGCAGTTCTTC
>NA|TRBV12-3/TRBV12-4|16|TRBJ1-4|many
CASSLAIGWTNEKLFF
TGTGCCAGCAGTTTAGCGATCGGGTGGACTAATGAAAAACTGTTTTTT
>NA|TRBV3-1|13|TRBJ2-7|NA
CASREVTSYEQYF
TGTGCCAGCAGGGAAGTAACGAGCTACGAGCAGTACTTC
>NA|TRBV28|13|TRBJ2-7|many
CASSYRSSYEQYF
TGTGCCAGCAGTTACAGGAGCTCCTACGAGCAGTACTTC
>NA|TRBV11-2|15|TRBJ1-2|many
CASSLNPGANYGYTF
TGTGCCAGCAGCCTAAACCCAGGGGCTAACTATGGCTACACCTTC
>NA|TRBV5-1|12|TRBJ2-5|NA
CASSLSVETQYF
TGCGCCAGCAGCTTATCCGTGGAGACCCAGTACTTC
>TRBD1|TRBV3-1|12|TRBJ2-3|many
CASGQGTDTQYF
TGTGCCAGCGGACAGGGCACAGATACGCAGTATTTT
>NA|TRBV6-2/TRBV6-3|14|TRBJ2-7|few
CASNQGGSGYEQYF
TGTGCCAGTAATCAAGGTGGTTCAGGGTACGAGCAGTACTTC
>NA|TRBV2|12|TRBJ2-7|NA
CASSPFRYEQYF
TGTGCCAGCAGTCCCTTCAGATACGAGCAGTACTTC